This is a list of T cell receptor beta chains from one sample in a study of T cell repertoires in cytomegalovirus infection. From the reads, TCRdb called clonotypes with MiXCR, one entry per CDR3 protein. The top ten clones hold 20% to 30% of a sample with 500,000 to 600,000 distinct CDR3 sequences, 16% of them seen once. The sequencing sample was made of CD8+ T cells from PBMCs. The receptors were gathered from a human donor in good health (CMV status not recorded). Some clones in this sample may be carry-over from other donors' samples. Both conserved end residues are part of each CDR3. D genes are given only for firm matches. Only part of the rows carry a size: once, few, many, or a class if the clone is expanded.

size: few; D: -; J: TRBJ2-1; V: TRBV6-5; CDR3: CASRSISPLGGEQFF; DNA: TGTGCCAGCAGATCGATCAGTCCCCTCGGGGGTGAGCAGTTCTTC
size: few; D: -; J: TRBJ1-4; V: TRBV7-9; CDR3: CASSLGGFNEKLFF; DNA: TGTGCCAGCAGCTTAGGAGGATTTAATGAAAAACTGTTTTTT
size: few; D: -; J: TRBJ2-3; V: TRBV20-1; CDR3: CSAEPSEPTDTQYF; DNA: TGCAGTGCTGAACCATCGGAACCCACAGATACGCAGTATTTT
size: -; D: TRBD1; J: TRBJ1-1; V: TRBV9; CDR3: CASSVEGQGNTEAFF; DNA: TGTGCCAGCAGCGTAGAAGGACAGGGGAACACTGAAGCTTTCTTT
size: many; D: -; J: TRBJ2-7; V: TRBV6-2/TRBV6-3; CDR3: CASSSGWPYEQYF; DNA: TGTGCCAGCAGTTCCGGCTGGCCCTACGAGCAGTACTTC
size: -; D: TRBD1; J: TRBJ2-5; V: TRBV20-1; CDR3: CSAMAGQGAFETQYF; DNA: TGCAGTGCTATGGCCGGACAGGGGGCTTTTGAGACCCAGTACTTC
size: -; D: -; J: TRBJ2-1; V: TRBV3-1; CDR3: CASSQGPPSVNEQFF; DNA: TGTGCCAGCAGCCAAGGGCCGCCTAGCGTCAATGAGCAGTTCTTC
size: many; D: -; J: TRBJ1-1; V: TRBV28; CDR3: CASSFTGRKAFF; DNA: TGTGCCAGCAGTTTCACGGGAAGAAAAGCTTTCTTT
size: -; D: -; J: TRBJ2-1; V: TRBV13; CDR3: CASSRGTHNEQFF; DNA: TGTGCCAGCAGCAGGGGGACCCACAATGAGCAGTTCTTC
size: many; D: -; J: TRBJ2-1; V: TRBV7-3; CDR3: CASSPRTLSSYNEQFF; DNA: TGTGCCAGCAGCCCACGGACATTGAGCTCCTACAATGAGCAGTTCTTC
size: few; D: -; J: TRBJ2-2; V: TRBV5-6; CDR3: CASSWTLGELFF; DNA: TGTGCCAGCAGCTGGACCCTGGGGGAGCTGTTTTTT
size: many; D: TRBD1; J: TRBJ2-3; V: TRBV28; CDR3: CASSLVGAGGDTQYF; DNA: TGTGCCAGCAGTTTAGTCGGGGCAGGGGGAGATACGCAGTATTTT
size: many; D: -; J: TRBJ2-7; V: TRBV7-6; CDR3: CASSFRPSNEQYF; DNA: TGTGCCAGCAGCTTCAGGCCCAGCAACGAGCAGTACTTC
size: many; D: TRBD1; J: TRBJ1-6; V: TRBV7-8; CDR3: CASSFGTGSINSPLHF; DNA: TGTGCCAGCAGCTTTGGGACAGGCAGCATTAATTCACCCCTCCACTTT
size: many; D: TRBD1; J: TRBJ1-5; V: TRBV6-1; CDR3: CASWGEGANQPQHF; DNA: TGTGCCAGCTGGGGGGAGGGGGCCAATCAGCCCCAGCATTTT
size: -; D: TRBD1; J: TRBJ1-2; V: TRBV3-1; CDR3: CASSQYGQGLYGYTF; DNA: TGTGCCAGCAGCCAGTATGGACAGGGCCTCTATGGCTACACCTTC
size: -; D: -; J: TRBJ1-1; V: TRBV20-1; CDR3: CSAPWTVMNTEAFF; DNA: TGCAGTGCCCCATGGACAGTAATGAACACTGAAGCTTTCTTT
size: many; D: -; J: TRBJ1-5; V: TRBV6-1; CDR3: CASSTTGANNQPQHF; DNA: TGTGCCAGCAGCACGACAGGAGCTAACAATCAGCCCCAGCATTTT
size: -; D: -; J: TRBJ1-5; V: TRBV3-1; CDR3: CASSPNPLDSEDSNQPQHF; DNA: TGTGCCAGCAGTCCAAACCCTCTCGACAGCGAAGATAGCAATCAGCCCCAGCATTTT
size: many; D: TRBD2; J: TRBJ2-1; V: TRBV4-1; CDR3: CASSQQGLAGHNEQFF; DNA: TGCGCCAGCAGCCAACAGGGACTAGCGGGACACAATGAGCAGTTCTTC
size: -; D: -; J: TRBJ2-1; V: TRBV28; CDR3: CASSLSGVNEQFF; DNA: TGTGCCAGCAGTTTATCTGGGGTCAATGAGCAGTTCTTC
size: -; D: -; J: TRBJ2-6; V: TRBV6-1; CDR3: CASSELGTGANVLTF; DNA: TGTGCCAGCAGTGAGTTGGGAACTGGGGCCAACGTCCTGACTTTC
size: -; D: TRBD2; J: TRBJ2-3; V: TRBV28; CDR3: CASSFPRGSGGDTQYF; DNA: TGTGCCAGCAGTTTTCCTAGGGGTAGCGGGGGGGATACGCAGTATTTT
size: -; D: -; J: TRBJ2-3; V: TRBV6-6; CDR3: CASSYSKGARRGITDTQYF; DNA: TGTGCCAGCAGTTACTCGAAAGGAGCTAGGCGGGGCATCACAGATACGCAGTATTTT
size: many; D: -; J: TRBJ2-1; V: TRBV12-3/TRBV12-4; CDR3: CASRQGGNEQFF; DNA: TGTGCCAGCAGGCAGGGTGGCAATGAGCAGTTCTTC
size: few; D: TRBD2; J: TRBJ2-7; V: TRBV29-1; CDR3: CSIGLAGDYEQYF; DNA: TGCAGCATCGGACTAGCGGGAGATTACGAGCAGTACTTC
size: many; D: -; J: TRBJ2-5; V: TRBV7-9; CDR3: CASSVLGPSQETQYF; DNA: TGTGCCAGCAGCGTCCTAGGGCCGTCCCAAGAGACCCAGTACTTC
size: -; D: -; J: TRBJ2-7; V: TRBV3-1; CDR3: CASSQGILEQYF; DNA: TGTGCCAGCAGCCAGGGCATCTTGGAGCAGTACTTC
size: few; D: -; J: TRBJ1-1; V: TRBV2; CDR3: CARTDRNTEAFF; DNA: TGTGCCAGGACCGACAGGAACACTGAAGCTTTCTTT
size: many; D: -; J: TRBJ1-1; V: TRBV7-9; CDR3: CASSPAGGTTEAFF; DNA: TGTGCCAGCAGCCCAGCCGGGGGCACCACTGAAGCTTTCTTT
size: many; D: TRBD2; J: TRBJ2-3; V: TRBV7-2; CDR3: CASSLDGGSTDTQYF; DNA: TGTGCCAGCAGCTTAGACGGGGGGAGCACAGATACGCAGTATTTT